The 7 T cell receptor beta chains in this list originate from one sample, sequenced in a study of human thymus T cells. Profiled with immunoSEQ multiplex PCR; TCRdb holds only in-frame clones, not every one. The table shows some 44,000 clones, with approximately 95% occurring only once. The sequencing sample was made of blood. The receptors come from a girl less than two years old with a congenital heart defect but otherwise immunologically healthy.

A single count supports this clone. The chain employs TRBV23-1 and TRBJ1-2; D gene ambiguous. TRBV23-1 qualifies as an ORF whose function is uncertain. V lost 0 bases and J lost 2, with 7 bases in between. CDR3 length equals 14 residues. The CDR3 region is CASSQSVGNYGYTF. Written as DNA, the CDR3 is TGCGCCAGCAGTCAATCGGTCGGGAACTATGGCTACACCTTC.

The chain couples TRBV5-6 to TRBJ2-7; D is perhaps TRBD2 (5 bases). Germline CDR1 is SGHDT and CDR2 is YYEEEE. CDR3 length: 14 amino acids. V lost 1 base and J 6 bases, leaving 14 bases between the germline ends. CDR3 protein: CASSLPGVVSEQYF. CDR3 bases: TGTGCCAGCAGCTTGCCCGGGGTTGTAAGCGAGCAGTACTTC.

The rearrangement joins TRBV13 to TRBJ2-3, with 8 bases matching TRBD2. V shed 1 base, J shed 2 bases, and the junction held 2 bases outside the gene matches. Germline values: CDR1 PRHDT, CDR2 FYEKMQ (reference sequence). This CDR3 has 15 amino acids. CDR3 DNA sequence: TGTGCCAGCAGCTTAGAACTAGCGGACACAGATACGCAGTATTTT. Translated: CASSLELADTDTQYF.

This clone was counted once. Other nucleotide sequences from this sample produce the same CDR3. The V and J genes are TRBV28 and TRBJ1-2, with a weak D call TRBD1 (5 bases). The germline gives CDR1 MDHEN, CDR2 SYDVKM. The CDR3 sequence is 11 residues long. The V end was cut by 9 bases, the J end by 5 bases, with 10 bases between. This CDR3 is CASTGGYGYTF. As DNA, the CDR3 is TGTGCCAGTACTGGGGGTTATGGCTACACCTTC.

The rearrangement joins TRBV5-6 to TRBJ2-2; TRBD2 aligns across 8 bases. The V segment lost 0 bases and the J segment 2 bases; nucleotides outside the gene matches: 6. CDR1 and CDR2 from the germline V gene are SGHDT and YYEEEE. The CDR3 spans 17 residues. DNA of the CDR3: TGTGCCAGCAGCTTGGCTAGGCGGGAGGTTAACACCGGGGAGCTGTTTTTT. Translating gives CASSLARREVNTGELFF.

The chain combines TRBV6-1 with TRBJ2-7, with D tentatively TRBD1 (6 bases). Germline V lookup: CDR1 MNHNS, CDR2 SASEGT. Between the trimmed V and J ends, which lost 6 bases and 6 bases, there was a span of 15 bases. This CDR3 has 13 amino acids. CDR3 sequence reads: CASSSGARLEQYF. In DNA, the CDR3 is TGTGCCAGCAGCTCAGGGGCGCGTCTCGAGCAGTACTTC.

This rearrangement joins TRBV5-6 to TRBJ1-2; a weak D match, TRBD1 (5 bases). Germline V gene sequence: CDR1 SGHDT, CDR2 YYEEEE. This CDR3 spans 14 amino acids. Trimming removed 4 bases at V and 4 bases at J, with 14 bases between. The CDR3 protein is CASSLAGTIYGYTF. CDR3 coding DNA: TGTGCCAGCAGCCTTGCCGGGACCATCTATGGCTACACCTTC.